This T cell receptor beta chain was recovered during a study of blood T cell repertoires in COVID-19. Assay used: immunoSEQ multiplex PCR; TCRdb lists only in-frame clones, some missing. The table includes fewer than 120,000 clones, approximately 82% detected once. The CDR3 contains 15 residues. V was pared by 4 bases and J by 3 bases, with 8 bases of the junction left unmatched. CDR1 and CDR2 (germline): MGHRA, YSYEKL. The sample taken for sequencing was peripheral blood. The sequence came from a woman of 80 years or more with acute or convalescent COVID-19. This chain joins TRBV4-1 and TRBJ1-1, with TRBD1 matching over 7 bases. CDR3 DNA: TGCGCCAGCAGCCCTCGAGGCAGGGGGGACACTGAAGCTTTCTTT. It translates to CASSPRGRGDTEAFF.